Listed here are 8 T cell receptor beta chains from one sample, sequenced in a study of CD8 T cells in Susac syndrome. The authors reverse transcribed about 0.5 to 1 ug RNA with random hexamers. One entry per CDR3 protein results from TCRdb running MiXCR on the immunoSEQ multiplex PCR reads. The table records 150,000 to 200,000 distinct CDR3 sequences, around 95% of them present only once. The sample taken for sequencing was CD4+ T cells from PBMCs. The receptor set was obtained from a human donor in good health.

This clonotype was found a few times. The chain carries TRBV6-5 and TRBJ2-1; the D is unclear. Germline V gives CDR1 MNHEY, CDR2 SVGAGI. This CDR3 has 13 residues. Trimming cost V 4 bases and J 6 bases, with 10 bases left between them. The CDR3 region is CASSWQAPNEQFF. DNA of the CDR3: TGTGCCAGCAGTTGGCAAGCCCCCAATGAGCAGTTCTTC.

The gene calls are TRBV20-1 and TRBJ2-3; no firm D call. CDR3 length: 12 residues. V lost 5 bases, J lost 0 bases, and 6 bases lay in between. Per germline, CDR1 DFQATT and CDR2 SNEGSKA (reference sequence). CDR3 DNA sequence: TGCAGTGCTTTGGACAGCACAGATACGCAGTATTTT. Translated: CSALDSTDTQYF.

The chain is built from TRBV20-1 and TRBJ1-5; tentative D call: TRBD1 (5 bases). V was clipped by 2 bases and J by 4 bases, with 9 bases between them. Per germline, CDR1 DFQATT and CDR2 SNEGSKA (reference sequence). This CDR3 region has 13 residues. The CDR3 reads CSARTRGNQPQHF. In nucleotides, the CDR3 is TGCAGTGCTAGAACCCGGGGGAATCAGCCCCAGCATTTT.

V usage is TRBV28 and J usage is TRBJ1-2; D not certain. V lost 4 bases, J lost 4 bases, and 10 bases lay in between. Germline lookup yields CDR1 MDHEN and CDR2 SYDVKM. The CDR3 spans 13 residues. CDR3 nucleotides: TGTGCCAGCAGTTCAACAGATTTCTATGGCTACACCTTC. Its translation: CASSSTDFYGYTF.

The chain couples TRBV7-2 to TRBJ2-1, with D unresolved. Germline assignment: CDR1 SGHTA and CDR2 FQGNSA. V gave up 5 bases and J gave up 9 bases, with 11 bases separating them. The CDR3 covers 12 residues. CDR3 loop: CASSLGVGEQFF. The CDR3 bases are TGTGCCAGCAGCCTCGGTGTTGGTGAGCAGTTCTTC.

The rearrangement joins TRBV3-1 to TRBJ1-3, with D unresolved. CDR1 and CDR2 from the germline V gene are LGHDT and YNNKEL (reference sequence). The V end was cut by 1 base, the J end by 5 bases, with 12 bases between. The length of the CDR3 is 15 residues. CDR3 sequence: CASSQVAGVRNTIYF. In DNA form, the CDR3 reads TGTGCCAGCAGCCAAGTAGCGGGAGTTAGAAACACCATATATTTT.

V is TRBV20-1 and J is TRBJ2-7; 8 bases align to TRBD2. Germline V gives CDR1 DFQATT, CDR2 SNEGSKA (reference sequence). Trimming at V came to 4 bases and at J to 7 bases, leaving 15 bases not matched to a gene. This CDR3 region has 15 residues. The CDR3 DNA reads as TGCAGTGCTATACATACGGGGGGGCCTGGGGAGGAGCAGTACTTC. Amino acids: CSAIHTGGPGEEQYF.

The chain is built from TRBV7-2 and TRBJ2-5, with 8 nucleotides matching TRBD1. CDR3 length equals 13 residues. The junction had 4 bases not matched to a gene; V was cut back by 3 bases and J by 7 bases. Germline loops: CDR1 SGHTA, CDR2 FQGNSA. Here the CDR3 reads CASSFGQGGTQYF. DNA for the CDR3: TGTGCCAGCAGCTTTGGACAGGGCGGGACCCAGTACTTC.